The TCR beta chain under discussion was sequenced for a study of blood T cell repertoires in COVID-19. About the study: T cells, B-cell-depleted T cells, or PBMCs supplied cDNA or gDNA.

Sequencing used immunoSEQ multiplex PCR; TCRdb keeps in-frame clones, though not all of them. Seen here are roughly 140,000 clones, 85% to 90% observed once, and the top ten hold roughly 10%. The germline V and J ends were trimmed by 4 bases and 5 bases, with 9 bases remaining between them. Germline loops: CDR1 MDHEN, CDR2 SYDVKM. This CDR3 spans 12 amino acids. Recovered Cohort 3 donors showed two negative PCRs, clearance, or symptom resolution. Sequencing input: PBMCs or T cells enriched from blood (not recorded which). This sequence joins TRBV28 and TRBJ2-7; a weak D match, TRBD1 (5 bases). The clonotype comes from a man aged 55-75 years who had recovered from COVID-19. Here the CDR3 DNA reads TGTGCCAGCAGTTCAGGGCTCCACGAGCAGTACTTC. Its protein is CASSSGLHEQYF.